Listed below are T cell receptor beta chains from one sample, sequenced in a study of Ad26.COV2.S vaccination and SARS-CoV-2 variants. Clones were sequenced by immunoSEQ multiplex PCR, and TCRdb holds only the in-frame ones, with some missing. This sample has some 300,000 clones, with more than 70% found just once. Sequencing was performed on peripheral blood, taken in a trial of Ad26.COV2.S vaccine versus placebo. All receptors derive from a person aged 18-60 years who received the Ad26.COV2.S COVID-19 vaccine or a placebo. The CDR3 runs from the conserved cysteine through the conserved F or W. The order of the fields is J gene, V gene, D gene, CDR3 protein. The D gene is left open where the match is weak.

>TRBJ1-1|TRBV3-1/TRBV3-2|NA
CASSHGAAYEAFF
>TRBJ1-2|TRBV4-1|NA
CASSSWWGPANYGYTF
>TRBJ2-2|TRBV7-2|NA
CASRPRGTLNTGELFF
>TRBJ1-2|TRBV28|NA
CASSLGARGHYGYTF
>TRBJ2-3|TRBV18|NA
CASSLDLGRARAGDTQYF
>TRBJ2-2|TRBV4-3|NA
CASPRLILTGELFF
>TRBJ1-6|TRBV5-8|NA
CASSSGVRNSPLHF
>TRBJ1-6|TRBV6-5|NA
CASTPSPGSGSPLHF
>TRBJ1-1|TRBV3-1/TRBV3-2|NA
CASSQVGIAFF
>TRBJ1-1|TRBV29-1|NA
CSVRVITEAFF
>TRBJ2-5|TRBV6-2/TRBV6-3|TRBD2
CASSDYRTSGSWTQYF
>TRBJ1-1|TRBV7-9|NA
CASSSTYLNTEAFF
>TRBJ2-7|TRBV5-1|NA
CASARDTSYEQYF
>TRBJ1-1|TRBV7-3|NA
CASSPTGARTEAFF
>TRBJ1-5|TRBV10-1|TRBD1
CASSEGQGRPQHF
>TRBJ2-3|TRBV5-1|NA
CASSFGGPSGTDTQYF
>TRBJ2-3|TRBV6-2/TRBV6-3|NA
CASSSHLQGSQGNTQYF
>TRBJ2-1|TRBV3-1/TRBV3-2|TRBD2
CASSQAGGTPYNEQFF
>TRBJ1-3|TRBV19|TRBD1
CATGTAGNTIYF
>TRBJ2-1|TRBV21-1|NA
CASSKVSGGGEQFF
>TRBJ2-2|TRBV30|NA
CAWSGGQTANTGELFF
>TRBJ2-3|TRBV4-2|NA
CASSQGGSTDTQYF
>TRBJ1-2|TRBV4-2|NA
CASSRDQAGVNGYTF
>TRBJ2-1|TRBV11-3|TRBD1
CASSNQGQGPYNEQFF
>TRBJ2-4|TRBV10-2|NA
CASRPGQQLAKNIQYF
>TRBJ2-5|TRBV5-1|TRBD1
CASSSTGTGREETQYF
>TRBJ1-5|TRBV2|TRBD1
CASSPFRGTGGQPQHF
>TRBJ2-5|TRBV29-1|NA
CSVEDVDSQETQYF
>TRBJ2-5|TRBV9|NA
CASSVRGQSGLGETQYF
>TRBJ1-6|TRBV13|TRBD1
CASSLRSGGTSPLHF
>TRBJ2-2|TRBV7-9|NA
CASAGANTNTGELFF
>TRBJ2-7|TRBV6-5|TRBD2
CASSYSRSGGLEQYF
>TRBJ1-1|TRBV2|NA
CASSAGTEAFF
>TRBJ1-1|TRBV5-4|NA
CASSLGAGAIEAFF
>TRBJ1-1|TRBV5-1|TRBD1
CASSLRAGGQGGTEAFF
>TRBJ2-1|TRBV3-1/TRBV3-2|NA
CASSLVWASEQFF